The T cell receptor beta chain described here comes from a study of T cell changes during pregnancy in multiple sclerosis (dated by TCRdb to the late 2010s). Broadly, across the study: The study looked at changes in the T cell repertoire across pregnancy in women with multiple sclerosis.

In the case of this clone: This clone's antigen is unknown. The input lacks base qualities; no much larger clone sits a single base away.

The library relied on the immunoSEQ multiplex PCR assay. This is the immuneACCESS table as TCRdb keeps it, with only in-frame sequences that have V and J called. A part of the clones is gone; compared with another copy, unresolved V genes explain less than half, and the rest is unexplained. In all, the sample holds about 62,000 clones, and approximately 93% of those were seen once. Together, the top ten hold about 3% of the sample. V sheds 2 bases and J sheds 7 bases, leaving 20 bases between their ends. CDR1 and CDR2 are drawn from the germline V gene (reference sequence): MNHEY, SMNVEV. Inclusive of the bounding cysteine and phenylalanine, the CDR3 is 17 residues long. Only the CDR3 DNA is retained, 51 bases long and in frame from the first base.

This TCR came from a female donor with multiple sclerosis, enrolled in a pregnancy study. The specimen was CD8+ T cells from peripheral blood mononuclear cells, collected in the second trimester of pregnancy. The sequence is built from TRBV27 and TRBJ2-2; the best D guess is TRBD1, with 5 bases matching. Here the CDR3 is given as CASSLGQGPGLSGELFF. DNA sequence: TGTGCCAGCAGTTTAGGCCAGGGCCCCGGCTTGAGCGGGGAGCTGTTTTTT.